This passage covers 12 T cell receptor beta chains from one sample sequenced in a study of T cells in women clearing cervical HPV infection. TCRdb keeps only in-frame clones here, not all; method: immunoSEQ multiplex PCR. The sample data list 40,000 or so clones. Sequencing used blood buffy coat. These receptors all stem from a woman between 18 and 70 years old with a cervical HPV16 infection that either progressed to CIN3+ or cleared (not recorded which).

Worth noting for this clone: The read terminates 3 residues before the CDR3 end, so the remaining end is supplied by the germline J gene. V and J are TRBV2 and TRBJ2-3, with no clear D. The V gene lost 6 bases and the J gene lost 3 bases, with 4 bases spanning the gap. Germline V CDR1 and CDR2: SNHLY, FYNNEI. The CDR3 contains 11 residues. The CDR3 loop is CASSYTDTQYF. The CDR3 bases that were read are TGTGCCAGCAGCTATACAGATACG.

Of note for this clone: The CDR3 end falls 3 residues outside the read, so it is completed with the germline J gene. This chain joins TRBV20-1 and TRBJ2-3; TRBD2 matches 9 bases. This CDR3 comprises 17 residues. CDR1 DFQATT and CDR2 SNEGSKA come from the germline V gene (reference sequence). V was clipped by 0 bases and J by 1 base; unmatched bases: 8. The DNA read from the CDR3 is TGCAGTGCTAGAGATCGTAGCGGGAGCGGGGGCACAGATACG. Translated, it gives CSARDRSGSGGTDT. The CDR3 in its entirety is CSARDRSGSGGTDTQYF.

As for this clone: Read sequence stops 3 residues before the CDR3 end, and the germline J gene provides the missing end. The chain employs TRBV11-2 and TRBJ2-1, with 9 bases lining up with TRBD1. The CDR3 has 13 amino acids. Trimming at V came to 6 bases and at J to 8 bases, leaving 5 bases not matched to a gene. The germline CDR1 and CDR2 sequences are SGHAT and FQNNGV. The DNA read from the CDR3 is TGTGCCAGCAGTGCCGGGACAGGGTATGAG. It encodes CASSAGTGYE. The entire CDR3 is CASSAGTGYEQFF.

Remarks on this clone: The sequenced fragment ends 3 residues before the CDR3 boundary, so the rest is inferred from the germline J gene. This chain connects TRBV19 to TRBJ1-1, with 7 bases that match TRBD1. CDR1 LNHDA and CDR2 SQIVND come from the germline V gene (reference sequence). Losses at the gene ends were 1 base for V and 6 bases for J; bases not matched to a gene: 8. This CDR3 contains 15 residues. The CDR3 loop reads CASSIGDRAAAEAFF. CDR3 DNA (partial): TGTGCCAGTAGTATAGGCGACAGGGCGGCAGCTGAA.

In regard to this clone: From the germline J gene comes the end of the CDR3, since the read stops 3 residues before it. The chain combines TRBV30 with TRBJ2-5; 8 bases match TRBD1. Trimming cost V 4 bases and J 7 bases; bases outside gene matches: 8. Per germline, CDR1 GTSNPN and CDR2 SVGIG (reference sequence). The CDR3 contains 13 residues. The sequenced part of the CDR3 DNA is TGTGCCTGGAATTCCAGGGGGCGCGGGACC. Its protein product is CAWNSRGRGT. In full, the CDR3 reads CAWNSRGRGTQYF.

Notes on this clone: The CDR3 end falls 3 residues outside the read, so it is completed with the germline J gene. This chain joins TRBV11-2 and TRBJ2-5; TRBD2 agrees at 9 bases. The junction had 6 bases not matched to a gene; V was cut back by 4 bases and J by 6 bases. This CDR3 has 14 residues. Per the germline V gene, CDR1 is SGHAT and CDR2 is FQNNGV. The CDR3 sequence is CASSSLAGRQTQYF. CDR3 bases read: TGTGCCAGCAGCTCTCTAGCGGGGAGGCAGACC.

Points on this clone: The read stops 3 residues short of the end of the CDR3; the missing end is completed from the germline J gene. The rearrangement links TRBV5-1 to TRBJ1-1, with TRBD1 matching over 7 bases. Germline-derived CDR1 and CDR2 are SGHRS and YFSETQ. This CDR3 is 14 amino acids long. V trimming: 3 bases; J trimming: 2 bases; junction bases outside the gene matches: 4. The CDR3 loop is CASSSGTENTEAFF. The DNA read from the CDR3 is TGCGCCAGCAGCTCCGGGACAGAAAACACTGAA. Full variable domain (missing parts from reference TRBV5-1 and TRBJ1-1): KAGVTQTPRYLIKTRGQQVTLSCSPISGHRSVSWYQQTPGQGLQFLFEYFSETQRNKGNFPGRFSGRQFSNSRSEMNVSTLELGDSALYLCASSSGTENTEAFFGQGTRLTVV.

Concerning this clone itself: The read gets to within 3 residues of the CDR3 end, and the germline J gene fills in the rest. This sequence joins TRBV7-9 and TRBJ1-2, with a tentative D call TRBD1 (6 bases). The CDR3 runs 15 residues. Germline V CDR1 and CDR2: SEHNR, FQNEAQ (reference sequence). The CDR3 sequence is CASNLRGTLQSGYTF. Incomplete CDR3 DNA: TGTGCCAGCAACCTTAGGGGGACCCTCCAAAGCGGC. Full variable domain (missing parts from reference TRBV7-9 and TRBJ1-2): DTGVSQNPRHKITKRGQNVTFRCDPISEHNRLYWYRQTLGQGPEFLTYFQNEAQLEKSRLLSDRFSAERPKGSFSTLEIQRTEQGDSAMYLCASNLRGTLQSGYTFGSGTRLTVV.

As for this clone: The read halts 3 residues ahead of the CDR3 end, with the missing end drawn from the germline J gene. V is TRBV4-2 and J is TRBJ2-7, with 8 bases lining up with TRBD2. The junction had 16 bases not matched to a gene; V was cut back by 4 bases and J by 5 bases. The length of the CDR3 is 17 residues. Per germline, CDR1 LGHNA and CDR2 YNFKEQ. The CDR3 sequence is CASSPGVRLAFFDEQYF. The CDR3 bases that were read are TGTGCCAGCAGCCCCGGGGTGAGACTAGCGTTTTTCGACGAG.

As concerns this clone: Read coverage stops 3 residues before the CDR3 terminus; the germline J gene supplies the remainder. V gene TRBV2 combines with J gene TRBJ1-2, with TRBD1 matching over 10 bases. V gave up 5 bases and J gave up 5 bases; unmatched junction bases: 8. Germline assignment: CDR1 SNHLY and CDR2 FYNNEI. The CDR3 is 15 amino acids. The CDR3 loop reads CASSWDRGIDYGYTF. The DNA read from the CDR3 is TGTGCCAGCAGTTGGGACAGGGGAATTGATTATGGC.

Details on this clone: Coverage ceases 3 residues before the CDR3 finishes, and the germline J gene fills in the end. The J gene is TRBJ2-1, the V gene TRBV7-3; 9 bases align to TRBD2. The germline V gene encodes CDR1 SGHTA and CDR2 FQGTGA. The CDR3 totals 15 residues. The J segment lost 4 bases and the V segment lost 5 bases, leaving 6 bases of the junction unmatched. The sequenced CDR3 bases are TGTGCCAGCAGCCGGGCTAGCGGGGTTTACAATGAG. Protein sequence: CASSRASGVYNE. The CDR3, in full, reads CASSRASGVYNEQFF.

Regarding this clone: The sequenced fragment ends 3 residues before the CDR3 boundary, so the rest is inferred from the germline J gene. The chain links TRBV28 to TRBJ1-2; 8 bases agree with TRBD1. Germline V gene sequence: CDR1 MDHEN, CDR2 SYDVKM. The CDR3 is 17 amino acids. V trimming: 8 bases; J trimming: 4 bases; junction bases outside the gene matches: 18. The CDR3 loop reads CASRFPGGDSPLYGYTF. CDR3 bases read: TGTGCCAGCCGCTTCCCAGGGGGCGATTCTCCCCTCTATGGC.